This T cell receptor (beta chain) was captured in a study of PD-L1 blockade in urothelial cancer (dated by TCRdb to between 2016 and 2019). Background on the whole study: All patients started therapy around 2014 and received atezolizumab 1,200 mg intravenously every 3 weeks. About 90% of the 29 patients were identified as males with urothelial cancer of bladder origin, and a prior smoking history was reported by 18 of 29 patients. An ECOG performance status of 0 or 1 was recorded for the patients, and 0 to 3 prior chemotherapy regimens had been received by the patients. Blood samples were analyzed at two time points: 3 weeks after treatment start (second dose) and 6 weeks after treatment start. Blood samples gave median yields of approximately 130,000 T cells and 82,636 unique TCRs, along with a median clonality of approximately 0.08. The study, an exploratory multi-omic analysis, examined somatic, immune and clinical correlates of response to PD-L1 blockade with atezolizumab in urothelial cancer. Pretreatment tumor samples, along with matched peripheral blood collected serially before and after atezolizumab treatment, underwent TCR sequencing. Progression-free survival longer than 6 months counted as durable clinical benefit, and TCR features were additionally tested against both progression-free and overall survival. In the same patients, whole exome sequencing and RNA sequencing of pretreatment tumors were performed in addition to TCR sequencing. Durable clinical benefit was achieved by nine patients and was not achieved by 20 patients. Twenty-nine patients had pretreatment blood TCR-seq, about 25 had at least one posttreatment blood collection, and about 25 had tumor TCR-seq.

Comments on this clone: The antigen this receptor binds is unknown. No clone much larger than this one lies a single base away; base qualities are absent.

Results and caveats for the whole study, not just this receptor: A pretreatment peripheral blood TCR clonality below the median was linked to improved progression-free and overall survival. Because the sample size was small (n ≈ 30) and many exploratory analyses were performed, the results are intended to be hypothesis-generating. At 3 weeks after the start of treatment, tumor-associated TCR clones in peripheral blood had expanded more in patients with durable benefit (n of about 20, p = 0.022).

Looking up the germline V gene yields CDR1 ENHRY and CDR2 SYGVKD. The CDR3 runs 15 residues from the cysteine to the phenylalanine. Only the CDR3 DNA is retained, 45 bases long and in frame from the first base. V is clipped by 3 bases and J by 0 bases, and the sequence between their germline boundaries is 9 bases long. To estimate absolute template abundance from read counts, synthetic TCR analog templates were spiked into each PCR. The immunoSEQ assay was used to amplify TCRbeta CDR3 regions from genomic DNA with bias-controlled V and J gene primers. Rearranged TCRbeta segments were sequenced at approximately 20X coverage. Per the original workflow: Clustering was used to correct sequencing errors, and CDR3s were annotated against IMGT so that V, D and J genes could be assigned. Downstream analyses used only productive TCRbeta rearrangements and left out out-of-frame or stop-codon sequences. Clonality was calculated as one minus the Shannon entropy normalized by the log of the number of unique productive sequences. Fisher's exact test with Benjamini-Hochberg correction, using a cutoff of adjusted p below 0.01, was how clones that differed between time points or between blood and tumor were identified. TCRdb re-hosts the immuneACCESS table, in-frame sequences only. Its copies lack some clones; in the studies checked, an unresolved V gene accounts for under half of them, and the cause for the rest is not known. For V, J and clone size, that table is used; D and trimming come from the DNA. In all, the sample holds fewer than 25,000 clones, and approximately 88% of those were seen once. The ten largest clones take up roughly 3% of the sample.

A cohort of around 28 patients with locally advanced or metastatic urothelial carcinoma, treated at Memorial Sloan Kettering on a trial protocol, was included. Peripheral blood mononuclear cells were collected pretreatment and during treatment, at between 1 and 8 total time points per patient. The Qiagen DNeasy Blood extraction kit was used to purify genomic DNA from total PBMCs and from tumor samples. PBMCs were collected pretreatment and during treatment and were isolated and stored as previously described. The sequence links TRBV10-3 to TRBJ2-4, with the D gene call left open. Specimen: PBMCs, collected around atezolizumab (anti-PD-L1) treatment. The source of this sequence is a man aged 50 or older with urothelial cancer. The nucleotide sequence is TGTGCCATCAGTGACACAGTGGGAGCCAAAAACATTCAGTACTTC. It translates as CAISDTVGAKNIQYF.